This T cell receptor (beta chain) is from a study of T cells in Graves' hyperthyroidism and ophthalmopathy. From RNA transcripts, TCR beta CDR3 regions were amplified. Primed by the HTBI set, a first-round RT-PCR was run on the TCR CDR3. One entry per CDR3 protein, called by TCRdb with MiXCR from the multiplex PCR reads. The table lists around 350,000 distinct CDR3 sequences, about a sixth of them singletons. Study results and limitations: The model's output predicted ophthalmopathy at a median of roughly 6.9 months prior to onset.

The CDR3 consists of 17 residues. Trimming took off 4 bases at V and 2 bases at J, with 20 bases between the two ends. The V gene's germline CDR1 is SGHRS and CDR2 YFSETQ. The sample holds many counts of this clonotype. Its antigen is unknown. Aged 18 to 65, the patients had hyperthyroidism that was newly diagnosed and had lasted under 2 months. Out of 8.5 to 10 ml of fresh peripheral blood came the PBMCs. The clonotype comes from a woman in her twenties or thirties with Graves' hyperthyroidism that later progressed to Graves' ophthalmopathy. Sequenced: blood. The chain joins TRBV5-1 to TRBJ2-3, with D unclear. The CDR3: CASSAFGRRDPTDTQYF. The DNA of the CDR3 is TGCGCCAGCAGCGCCTTCGGTCGACGAGACCCCACAGATACGCAGTATTTT.